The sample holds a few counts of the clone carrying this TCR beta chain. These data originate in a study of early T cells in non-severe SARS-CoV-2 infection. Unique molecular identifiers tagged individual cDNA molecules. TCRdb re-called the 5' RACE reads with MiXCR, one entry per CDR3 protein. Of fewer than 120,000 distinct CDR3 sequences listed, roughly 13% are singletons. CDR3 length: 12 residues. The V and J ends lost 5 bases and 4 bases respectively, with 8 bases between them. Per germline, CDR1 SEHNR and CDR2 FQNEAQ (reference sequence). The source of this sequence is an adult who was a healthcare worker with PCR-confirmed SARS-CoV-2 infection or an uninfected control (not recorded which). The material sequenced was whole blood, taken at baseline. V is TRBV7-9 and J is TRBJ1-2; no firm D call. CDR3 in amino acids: CASSTNIYGYTF. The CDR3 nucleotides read TGTGCCAGCAGCACTAACATCTATGGCTACACCTTC.